This T cell receptor beta chain stems from a study of T cell repertoires in cytomegalovirus infection. TCRdb redid the calling of the reads with MiXCR, one entry per CDR3 protein. The sample records just over 450,000 distinct CDR3 sequences, about two fifths being singletons. Comments on this clonotype: The antigen is not known.

The material was cultured PBMCs, obtained from culture after CMV antigen stimulation. The TCR comes from a human donor in good health (CMV status not recorded). Some clones in this sample may be carry-over from other donors' samples.

The CDR3 here is CASTNDVGYNEQFF. In DNA, the CDR3 is TGTGCCAGTACTAACGACGTAGGATACAATGAGCAGTTCTTC. The chain links TRBV19 to TRBJ2-1; D not certain. V lost 7 bases and J lost 4, with 14 bases in between. The CDR3 is 14 amino acids. Germline lookup yields CDR1 LNHDA and CDR2 SQIVND (reference sequence).